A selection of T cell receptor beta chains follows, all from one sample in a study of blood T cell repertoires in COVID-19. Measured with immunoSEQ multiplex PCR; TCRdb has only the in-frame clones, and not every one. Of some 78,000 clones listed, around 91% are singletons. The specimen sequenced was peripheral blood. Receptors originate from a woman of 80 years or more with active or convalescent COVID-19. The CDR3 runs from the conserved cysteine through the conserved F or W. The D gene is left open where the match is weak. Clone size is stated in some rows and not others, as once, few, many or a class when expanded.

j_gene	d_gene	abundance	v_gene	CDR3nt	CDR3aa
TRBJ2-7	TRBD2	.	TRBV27	TGTGCCAGCAGAGAAACTAGCGGGGTGTGGTACGAGCAGTACTTC	CASRETSGVWYEQYF
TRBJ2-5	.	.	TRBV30	TGTGCCTGGAGCAAGACAGGCCAAGAGACCCAGTACTTC	CAWSKTGQETQYF
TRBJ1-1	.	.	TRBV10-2	TGCGCCAGCAGTTTCCAGGCCGAAGCTTTCTTT	CASSFQAEAFF
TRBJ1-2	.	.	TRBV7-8	TGTGCCAGCAGCCATCCACGGGAGGGTGGCTACACCTTC	CASSHPREGGYTF
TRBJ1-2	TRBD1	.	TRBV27	TGTGCCAGCAGTTTGCTCGGACAGGGGGCGGGCTATGGCTACACCTTC	CASSLLGQGAGYGYTF
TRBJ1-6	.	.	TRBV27	TGTGCCAGCAGTTTAGACGAGAGGTATAATTCACCCCTCCACTTT	CASSLDERYNSPLHF
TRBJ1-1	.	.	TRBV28	TGTGCCAGCAGTTCGAGGATTCCCGCTGAAGCTTTCTTT	CASSSRIPAEAFF
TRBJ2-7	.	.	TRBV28	TGTGCCAGCAGTCAAGGGGGTGCCTCCTACGAGCAGTACTTC	CASSQGGASYEQYF
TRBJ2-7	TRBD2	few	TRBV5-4	TGTGCCAGCAGCTTGAAGCGGGGCGGAGGCGTCGAGCAGTACTTC	CASSLKRGGGVEQYF
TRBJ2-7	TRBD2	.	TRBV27	TGTGCCAGCAGGCAGACGGGGGGCGAGCAGTACTTC	CASRQTGGEQYF
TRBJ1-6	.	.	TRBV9	TGTGCCAGCAGCGTAGGGAGCAATTCACCCCTCCACTTT	CASSVGSNSPLHF
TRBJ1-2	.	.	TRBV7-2	TGTGCCAGCAGCTCCCGGACAGCCTTCTTCTATGGCTACACCTTC	CASSSRTAFFYGYTF
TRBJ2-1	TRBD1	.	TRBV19	TGTGCCAGTAGTAAGGGGACAGAAAACAATGAGCAGTTCTTC	CASSKGTENNEQFF
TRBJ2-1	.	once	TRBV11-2	TGTGCCAGCAGCTTAGGTTCAGGGGTAAGCTCCTACAATGAGCAGTTCTTC	CASSLGSGVSSYNEQFF
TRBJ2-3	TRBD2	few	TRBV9	TGTGCCAGCAGCCCACCAGCCCTCCTAGCGGGAGCTAGAGATACGCAGTATTTT	CASSPPALLAGARDTQYF
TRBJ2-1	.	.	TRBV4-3	TGCGCCAGCAGCCAAATGGTCCTAGCTGCTGGCTCCTACAATGAGCAGTTCTTC	CASSQMVLAAGSYNEQFF
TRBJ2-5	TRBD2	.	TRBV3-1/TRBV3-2	TGTGCCAGCAGCCAAGAAGGTCTAGCGGGAGCAGGGGAGACCCAGTACTTC	CASSQEGLAGAGETQYF
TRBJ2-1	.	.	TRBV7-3	TGTGCCAGCAGCCCAGGGATTGAGCAGTTCTTC	CASSPGIEQFF
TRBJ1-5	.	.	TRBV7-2	TGTGCCAGCAGCGACGAGGGCCTTAGCAATCAGCCCCAGCATTTT	CASSDEGLSNQPQHF
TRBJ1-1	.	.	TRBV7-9	TGTGCCAGCAGCCTGATGGGAGTTAATGAAGCTTTCTTT	CASSLMGVNEAFF
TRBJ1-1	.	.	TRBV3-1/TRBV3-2	TGTGCCAGCAGCTACCGTAGCCCCCCTGTAGCTTTCTTT	CASSYRSPPVAFF
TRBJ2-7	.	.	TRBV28	TGTGCCAGCAGTTTTAAAGGATGGGAGGCCTACTTATCCTACGAGCAGTACTTC	CASSFKGWEAYLSYEQYF
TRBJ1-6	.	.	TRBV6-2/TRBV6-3	TGTGCCAGCAGTTACCCACCGGGACTGGGGGGGAATTCACCCCTCCACTTT	CASSYPPGLGGNSPLHF
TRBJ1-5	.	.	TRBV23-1	TGCGCCAGCAGACGAGACACGAATAGCAATCAGCCCCAGCATTTT	CASRRDTNSNQPQHF
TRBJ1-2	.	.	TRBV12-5	TGTGCTAGTGGTTTGGGACTTAACATTAACTATGGCTACACCTTC	CASGLGLNINYGYTF
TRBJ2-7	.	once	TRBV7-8	TGTGCCAGCAGCCCAACCCGGGGTTACGAGCAGTACTTC	CASSPTRGYEQYF
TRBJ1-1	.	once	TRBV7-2	TGTGCCAGCAGCCCTGACAGGTTCATGAACACTGAAGCTTTCTTT	CASSPDRFMNTEAFF
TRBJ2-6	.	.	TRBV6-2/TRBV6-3	TGTGCCAGCAGTTACTCTCCCAGAAGCTCTGGGGCCAACGTCCTGACTTTC	CASSYSPRSSGANVLTF
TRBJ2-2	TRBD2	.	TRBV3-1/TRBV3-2	TGTGCCAGCGGACACAGCGGGGGGAACACCGGGGAGCTGTTTTTT	CASGHSGGNTGELFF
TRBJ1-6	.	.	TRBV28	TGTGCCAGCAGTTTATCGCATGTCGTCATAGGGGACAACTCACCCCTCCACTTT	CASSLSHVVIGDNSPLHF
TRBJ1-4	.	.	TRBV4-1	TGCGCCAGCAGCCAAGTAGGAGGAAGAAATGAAAAACTGTTTTTT	CASSQVGGRNEKLFF
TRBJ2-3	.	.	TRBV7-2	TGTGCCAGCAGCTCGGAGCGGCTGAATACGCAGTATTTT	CASSSERLNTQYF
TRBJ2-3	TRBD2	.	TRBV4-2	TGTGCCAGCAGCCAAACTAGCGGGAGTGGAGATACGCAGTATTTT	CASSQTSGSGDTQYF
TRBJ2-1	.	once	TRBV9	TGTGCCAGCAGCGTGGGGCCAGGGAACAATGAGCAGTTCTTC	CASSVGPGNNEQFF
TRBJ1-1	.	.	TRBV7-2	TGTGCCAGCAGCTTAGATGTTCGGGGGATGAACACTGAAGCTTTCTTT	CASSLDVRGMNTEAFF
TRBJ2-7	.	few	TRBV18	TGTGCCAGCTCACCAGCGGGCGGAAACTACGAGCAGTACTTC	CASSPAGGNYEQYF
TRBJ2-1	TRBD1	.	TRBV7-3	TGTGCCAGCAGCCCCGGGACAGGGACCTACAATGAGCAGTTCTTC	CASSPGTGTYNEQFF
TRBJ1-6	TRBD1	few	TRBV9	TGTGCCAGCAGCGTTGGACAGGGGGCTTCACCCCTCCACTTT	CASSVGQGASPLHF
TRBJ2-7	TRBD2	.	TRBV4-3	TGCGCCAGCAGCCAAGATGACGGGACGGGAGGCTACGAGCAGTACTTC	CASSQDDGTGGYEQYF
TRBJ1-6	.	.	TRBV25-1	TGTGCCAGCCGGGACACCGGGCGGAATTCACCCCTCCACTTT	CASRDTGRNSPLHF
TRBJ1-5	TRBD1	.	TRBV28	TGTGCCAGCAGTTTGACAGGGTCCATGCCTTATAGCAATCAGCCCCAGCATTTT	CASSLTGSMPYSNQPQHF
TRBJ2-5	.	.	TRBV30	TGTGCCTGGAGTTATGAGACCCAGTACTTC	CAWSYETQYF
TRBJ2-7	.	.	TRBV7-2	TGTGCCAGCAGCCGGAGCGCCTACGAGCAGTACTTC	CASSRSAYEQYF
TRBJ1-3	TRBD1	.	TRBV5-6	TGTGCCAGCAGCTACAGGGGAGGCTCTGGAAACACCATATATTTT	CASSYRGGSGNTIYF
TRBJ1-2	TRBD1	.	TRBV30	TGTGCCTGGACCGCTGCCAGGACAGGGGGCTCGAACTATGGCTACACCTTC	CAWTAARTGGSNYGYTF